This TCR beta chain was captured in a study of blood T cell repertoires in COVID-19. Study at large: Whether acute or convalescent, the COVID-19 samples came from the United States, Italy and Spain. T cells, B-cell-depleted T cells, or PBMCs provided the cDNA or gDNA that served as material.

In the authors' workflow: From reference gene primer amplification, estimates of nucleated cell counts were derived. The table came from immunoSEQ multiplex PCR; TCRdb's copy has only in-frame clones and leaves some out. V, J and clone size reflect that table, while D and trimming were determined from the DNA. This table has 90,000 or so clones, roughly 88% appearing once. Sequencing was done on a sample of peripheral blood. The sequence derives from a man aged 55 to 70 with acute or convalescent COVID-19.

In DNA form, the CDR3 reads TGTGCCAGCAGTTACTCGAGAGGGGGTAACACTGAAGCTTTCTTT. This codes for CASSYSRGGNTEAFF. The V and J genes are TRBV6-2 or TRBV6-3 and TRBJ1-1; D possibly corresponds to TRBD1 (6 bases). This CDR3 is 15 amino acids long. Germline CDR1 MNHEY, CDR2 SVGEGT. Trimming left V 0 bases short and J 2 bases short, with 10 bases between.